Presented here are 8 T cell receptor beta chains from one specimen sequenced in a study of shared clonotypes between healthy human individuals. Only in-frame clones appear in the TCRdb table, and some are missing; sequencing was by immunoSEQ multiplex PCR. The sample includes 450,000 to 500,000 clones, around 80% seen only once; the top ten take approximately 12%. The sequencing sample was made of PBMCs. These receptors were taken from a woman between 40 and 50 years old in good health. Some clones in this sample may be carry-over from other donors' samples.

The gene calls are TRBV2 and TRBJ2-7; possibly TRBD1 or TRBD2 for D (5 bases each). Trimming shortened V by 4 bases and J by 7 bases, and 14 bases separated the two germline ends. The CDR3 is 13 residues long. Germline V gene sequence: CDR1 SNHLY, CDR2 FYNNEI. In nucleotides, the CDR3 is TGTGCCAGCAGTGGGGACCATTTAGGGGAGCAGTACTTC. It encodes CASSGDHLGEQYF.

This rearrangement joins TRBV2 to TRBJ2-3; D may be TRBD2 (6 bases). Per the germline V gene, CDR1 is SNHLY and CDR2 is FYNNEI. V was pared by 7 bases and J by 0 bases, with 17 bases between. This CDR3 has 16 residues. The CDR3 coding sequence is TGTGCCAGCAAAGCCACCGGGGACTCTAGCACAGATACGCAGTATTTT. This encodes CASKATGDSSTDTQYF.

This clone showed up many times. V and J are TRBV5-4 and TRBJ1-1; D is perhaps TRBD1 (6 bases). V lost 5 bases to trimming and J lost 3 bases, with 17 bases between them. The germline CDR1 and CDR2 sequences are SGHNT and YYREEE (reference sequence). CDR3 size: 15 residues. The CDR3 reads CASRLRAQGDTEAFF. In DNA form, the CDR3 reads TGTGCCAGCAGGCTACGGGCACAGGGAGACACTGAAGCTTTCTTT.

A remark on this clone: This specimen includes other DNA sequences encoding the same CDR3. The chain has TRBV11-3 and TRBJ2-7; 8 bases line up with TRBD1. The CDR3 spans 14 residues. The trim removed 4 bases at V and 0 bases at J, leaving 2 bases unmatched. CDR1 SGHNT and CDR2 YENEEA come from the germline V gene. CDR3 sequence reads: CASSSGTGSYEQYF. The CDR3 DNA reads TGTGCCAGCAGCTCAGGGACAGGCTCCTACGAGCAGTACTTC. The variable domain in full, completed from reference TRBV11-3 and TRBJ2-7, reads EAGVVQSPRYKIIEKKQPVAFWCNPISGHNTLYWYLQNLGQGPELLIRYENEEAVDDSQLPKDRFSAERLKGVDSTLKIQPAELGDSAVYLCASSSGTGSYEQYFGPGTRLTVT.

The rearrangement uses TRBV28 and TRBJ1-2; 7 bases line up with TRBD1. Per the germline V gene, CDR1 is MDHEN and CDR2 is SYDVKM. The ends lost 7 bases at V and 7 bases at J; junction bases unmatched: 9. The CDR3 is 13 residues long. The CDR3 DNA is TGTGCCAGCACCACGGCAGGGGGTCGTGGCTACACCTTC. This codes for CASTTAGGRGYTF.

The rearrangement links TRBV10-3 to TRBJ2-5, with 13 bases aligning to TRBD2. The J call is doubtful: the DNA matches TRBJ2-7 better. The length of the CDR3 is 15 residues. Germline V gives CDR1 ENHRY, CDR2 SYGVKD. CDR3 region: CAIRGTSGKPYEQYF. As DNA, the CDR3 is TGTGCCATCAGGGGGACTAGCGGGAAGCCCTACGAGCAGTACTTC.

The chain uses TRBV10-3 and TRBJ1-5; a weak D match, TRBD1 (5 bases). The germline V and J ends were trimmed by 7 bases and 3 bases, with 10 bases remaining between them. The CDR3 runs to 13 residues. The germline V gene has CDR1 ENHRY and CDR2 SYGVKD. The DNA of the CDR3 is TGTGCCATCACCGAGGGACCCAATCAGCCCCAGCATTTT. It encodes CAITEGPNQPQHF.

This clone was recorded at least ten times. The chain joins TRBV28 to TRBJ1-4; the match to TRBD1 covers 7 bases. The V gene end was trimmed by 5 bases and the J gene end by 8 bases; junction bases not matched to a gene: 2. CDR1 is MDHEN, CDR2 SYDVKM, per germline. The CDR3 totals 12 residues. CDR3 residues: CASSPDREKLFF. The CDR3, as DNA: TGTGCCAGCAGTCCGGACAGGGAAAAACTGTTTTTT.